This is a list of T cell receptor beta chains from one sample in a study of blood T cells in healthy people across ages. TCRdb re-called the 5' RACE reads with MiXCR, one entry per CDR3 protein. The sample records 600,000 to 850,000 distinct CDR3 sequences, around 25% being singletons. The data also belong to a second study, concerning T cells of mothers and their children.

What was sequenced was blood. The source is a boy younger than 18 in good health. Each CDR3 is given with its conserved first and last residue. The D gene is left open where the match is weak. The listing skips clone size in some rows; elsewhere it reads once, few, many or a size class.

j_call: TRBJ2-3; v_call: TRBV7-8; clone_size: few; d_call: TRBD2; cdr3_nt: TGTGCCAGCAGTTCTAGCGGGGGGGGCGCAGATACGCAGTATTTT; cdr3_aa: CASSSSGGGADTQYF
j_call: TRBJ2-7; v_call: TRBV5-6; clone_size: few; d_call: NA; cdr3_nt: TGTGCCAGCAGCTGGAGGGTAGACGAGCAGTACTTC; cdr3_aa: CASSWRVDEQYF
j_call: TRBJ2-7; v_call: TRBV5-1; clone_size: few; d_call: TRBD1; cdr3_nt: TGCGCCAGCAGCTTGACAGGGGGCGAGGTAGGGGAGCAGTACTTC; cdr3_aa: CASSLTGGEVGEQYF
j_call: TRBJ1-1; v_call: TRBV7-9; clone_size: NA; d_call: NA; cdr3_nt: TGTGCCAGCAGCTTAGTAAAGGGCACTGAAGCTTTCTTT; cdr3_aa: CASSLVKGTEAFF
j_call: TRBJ2-5; v_call: TRBV4-1; clone_size: few; d_call: TRBD2; cdr3_nt: TGCGCCAGCAGCCAGGGATCTAGCGGAGAGACCCAGTACTTC; cdr3_aa: CASSQGSSGETQYF
j_call: TRBJ2-7; v_call: TRBV4-1; clone_size: few; d_call: NA; cdr3_nt: TGCGCCAGCAGCCAACTAGGGGTCAGCTACGAGCAGTACTTC; cdr3_aa: CASSQLGVSYEQYF
j_call: TRBJ2-7; v_call: TRBV28; clone_size: NA; d_call: NA; cdr3_nt: TGTGCCAGCAGTTTGGAAAGAGTGATACCCGAGCAGTACTTC; cdr3_aa: CASSLERVIPEQYF
j_call: TRBJ2-7; v_call: TRBV4-1; clone_size: once; d_call: TRBD1; cdr3_nt: TGCGCCAGCAGCCCAACCGGCAGGGGGCACGAGCAGTACTTC; cdr3_aa: CASSPTGRGHEQYF
j_call: TRBJ2-1; v_call: TRBV5-1; clone_size: NA; d_call: TRBD1; cdr3_nt: TGCGCCAGCAGCTTGACAGGGGTCAATGAGCAGTTCTTC; cdr3_aa: CASSLTGVNEQFF
j_call: TRBJ2-1; v_call: TRBV7-6; clone_size: few; d_call: TRBD2; cdr3_nt: TGTGCCAGCAGCTTAATGGCAGCGGGGGACTCCAATGAGCAGTTCTTC; cdr3_aa: CASSLMAAGDSNEQFF
j_call: TRBJ1-4; v_call: TRBV7-2; clone_size: NA; d_call: TRBD1; cdr3_nt: TGTGCCGGCAGCGGAGGGGGCCCTAATGAAAAACTGTTTTTT; cdr3_aa: CAGSGGGPNEKLFF
j_call: TRBJ1-4; v_call: TRBV7-2; clone_size: NA; d_call: NA; cdr3_nt: TGTGCCAGCAGCTTAGTCCCAGCAGCAACTAATGAAAAACTGTTTTTT; cdr3_aa: CASSLVPAATNEKLFF
j_call: TRBJ2-5; v_call: TRBV29-1; clone_size: few; d_call: NA; cdr3_nt: TGCAGCGTTTTTGGAGGGGGCCAAGAGACCCAGTACTTC; cdr3_aa: CSVFGGGQETQYF
j_call: TRBJ2-5; v_call: TRBV4-3; clone_size: few; d_call: NA; cdr3_nt: TGCGCCAGCAGCCAAGGGGTAGCGGTAGACCAAGAGACCCAGTACTTC; cdr3_aa: CASSQGVAVDQETQYF
j_call: TRBJ1-4; v_call: TRBV20-1; clone_size: NA; d_call: NA; cdr3_nt: TGCAGTGCTAGAGATCGGGGTTATAATGAAAAACTGTTTTTT; cdr3_aa: CSARDRGYNEKLFF
j_call: TRBJ2-3; v_call: TRBV6-6; clone_size: NA; d_call: NA; cdr3_nt: TGTGCCAGCGGGCACCGGGACAGCGGGGGAGATACGCAGTATTTT; cdr3_aa: CASGHRDSGGDTQYF
j_call: TRBJ2-1; v_call: TRBV20-1; clone_size: NA; d_call: TRBD2; cdr3_nt: TGCAGTGCCCAGGAGGGGGCGGCTAGCGGGGGGCCCGAATCCTACAATGAGCAGTTCTTC; cdr3_aa: CSAQEGAASGGPESYNEQFF
j_call: TRBJ1-3; v_call: TRBV18; clone_size: many; d_call: NA; cdr3_nt: TGTGCCAGCAGTCCCGGAAACACCATATATTTT; cdr3_aa: CASSPGNTIYF
j_call: TRBJ2-1; v_call: TRBV2; clone_size: few; d_call: TRBD1; cdr3_nt: TGTGCCATCTTACGCAGAGGACAGGGATTTAGTGAGCAGTTCTTC; cdr3_aa: CAILRRGQGFSEQFF
j_call: TRBJ2-3; v_call: TRBV20-1; clone_size: NA; d_call: NA; cdr3_nt: TGCAGTGCTAGAGCCCAAGGGGGGGGTCCCTTTGATACGCAGTATTTT; cdr3_aa: CSARAQGGGPFDTQYF
j_call: TRBJ1-1; v_call: TRBV12-3/TRBV12-4; clone_size: many; d_call: NA; cdr3_nt: TGTGCCAGCAGGCCCCAGCAGACGAACACTGAAGCTTTCTTT; cdr3_aa: CASRPQQTNTEAFF
j_call: TRBJ1-3; v_call: TRBV20-1; clone_size: NA; d_call: TRBD1; cdr3_nt: TGCAGTGCTCCCAGCGGGACAGCTGGAAACACCATATATTTT; cdr3_aa: CSAPSGTAGNTIYF
j_call: TRBJ2-7; v_call: TRBV6-7; clone_size: NA; d_call: NA; cdr3_nt: TGTGCCAGCGAAACCCTCTCCTGGGCTTACGAGCAGTACTTC; cdr3_aa: CASETLSWAYEQYF
j_call: TRBJ1-6; v_call: TRBV7-3; clone_size: NA; d_call: NA; cdr3_nt: TGTGCCAGCAGCTTGACAGGAGGTCGCTCTAATTCACCCCTCCACTTT; cdr3_aa: CASSLTGGRSNSPLHF
j_call: TRBJ2-5; v_call: TRBV28; clone_size: few; d_call: NA; cdr3_nt: TGTGCCAGCAGTTTGTATCTTCAAGAGACCCAGTACTTC; cdr3_aa: CASSLYLQETQYF
j_call: TRBJ2-2; v_call: TRBV4-1; clone_size: NA; d_call: TRBD2; cdr3_nt: TGCGCCAGCAGCCACGGACTAGCGAACACCGGGGAGCTGTTTTTT; cdr3_aa: CASSHGLANTGELFF
j_call: TRBJ1-1; v_call: TRBV29-1; clone_size: NA; d_call: NA; cdr3_nt: TGCAGCGTTGAAGTGACAGGTTTTCAAGCTTTCTTT; cdr3_aa: CSVEVTGFQAFF
j_call: TRBJ2-1; v_call: TRBV6-1; clone_size: few; d_call: NA; cdr3_nt: TGTGCCAGCAGTTCAGTGGGGGGTAGATATGAGCAGTTCTTC; cdr3_aa: CASSSVGGRYEQFF
j_call: TRBJ2-7; v_call: TRBV20-1; clone_size: NA; d_call: NA; cdr3_nt: TGCAGTGCTAGGGATACGGGGGACCCCTACGAGCAGTACTTC; cdr3_aa: CSARDTGDPYEQYF
j_call: TRBJ2-1; v_call: TRBV28; clone_size: few; d_call: NA; cdr3_nt: TGTGCCAGCAGTCAGGGGCGCTACTACAATGAGCAGTTCTTC; cdr3_aa: CASSQGRYYNEQFF
j_call: TRBJ2-7; v_call: TRBV6-6; clone_size: few; d_call: NA; cdr3_nt: TGTGCCAGCGGGGGGCCAAAGGGTGAGCAGTACTTC; cdr3_aa: CASGGPKGEQYF
j_call: TRBJ2-5; v_call: TRBV28; clone_size: NA; d_call: NA; cdr3_nt: TGTGCCAGCAGTCCGGGGACCACCAATGAGGAGACCCAGTACTTC; cdr3_aa: CASSPGTTNEETQYF
j_call: TRBJ1-3; v_call: TRBV15; clone_size: few; d_call: NA; cdr3_nt: TGTGCCACCAGCAGAGATCAACAGCACTCTGGAAACACCATATATTTT; cdr3_aa: CATSRDQQHSGNTIYF
j_call: TRBJ2-7; v_call: TRBV5-1; clone_size: NA; d_call: NA; cdr3_nt: TGCGCCAGCAGCTTCCTGGGGGGGACAGTCGAGATCCGCGAGCAGTACTTC; cdr3_aa: CASSFLGGTVEIREQYF
j_call: TRBJ2-2; v_call: TRBV29-1; clone_size: NA; d_call: NA; cdr3_nt: TGCAGCGTTGAAGGCAGCCTTACCGGGGAGCTGTTTTTT; cdr3_aa: CSVEGSLTGELFF
j_call: TRBJ2-1; v_call: TRBV13; clone_size: NA; d_call: NA; cdr3_nt: TGTGCCAGCAGCCTAGAGACGAGGCCTGAGCAGTTCTTC; cdr3_aa: CASSLETRPEQFF
j_call: TRBJ1-2; v_call: TRBV6-4; clone_size: NA; d_call: TRBD1; cdr3_nt: TGTGCCAGCAGTACCAGAACGGACAGGGGTATGGACTACACCTTC; cdr3_aa: CASSTRTDRGMDYTF
j_call: TRBJ2-7; v_call: TRBV10-3; clone_size: few; d_call: NA; cdr3_nt: TGTGCCATCAGCCGGGACTCCGAGGGGTACGAGCAGTACTTC; cdr3_aa: CAISRDSEGYEQYF
j_call: TRBJ2-3; v_call: TRBV12-3/TRBV12-4; clone_size: NA; d_call: TRBD2; cdr3_nt: TGTGCCAGCATCACGGGACTAGCGGGAGGAATAGATACGCAGTATTTT; cdr3_aa: CASITGLAGGIDTQYF
j_call: TRBJ2-7; v_call: TRBV5-5; clone_size: few; d_call: NA; cdr3_nt: TGTGCCAGCAGCTTGGAGGGAGGTGAGGCCTACGAGCAGTACTTC; cdr3_aa: CASSLEGGEAYEQYF
j_call: TRBJ2-1; v_call: TRBV2; clone_size: NA; d_call: NA; cdr3_nt: TGTGCCAGCATGGGCAATGAGCAGTTCTTC; cdr3_aa: CASMGNEQFF
j_call: TRBJ1-4; v_call: TRBV6-5; clone_size: NA; d_call: NA; cdr3_nt: TGTGCCAGCAGCCTTGTGACAGGCCCCAATGAAAAACTGTTTTTT; cdr3_aa: CASSLVTGPNEKLFF
j_call: TRBJ1-6; v_call: TRBV15; clone_size: NA; d_call: NA; cdr3_nt: TGTGCCACCAGAGGGGGTAGGGCAGGGTTTAATTCACCCCTCCACTTT; cdr3_aa: CATRGGRAGFNSPLHF
j_call: TRBJ2-5; v_call: TRBV6-2/TRBV6-3; clone_size: few; d_call: NA; cdr3_nt: TGTGCCAGCAGTTACCTACGACAGGAAGAGACCCAGTACTTC; cdr3_aa: CASSYLRQEETQYF
j_call: TRBJ1-5; v_call: TRBV2; clone_size: few; d_call: NA; cdr3_nt: TGTGCCAGCGCAGGGAGAGGGGGAAGCGGTCAGCCCCAGCATTTT; cdr3_aa: CASAGRGGSGQPQHF
j_call: TRBJ1-4; v_call: TRBV15; clone_size: few; d_call: NA; cdr3_nt: TGTGCCACCAGCAGGGGGGTCACTAATGAAAAACTGTTTTTT; cdr3_aa: CATSRGVTNEKLFF
j_call: TRBJ2-1; v_call: TRBV10-1; clone_size: NA; d_call: TRBD1; cdr3_nt: TGCGCCAGCAGTGTGTCCCGGACAGGCGAAAATGAACAGTTCTTC; cdr3_aa: CASSVSRTGENEQFF
j_call: TRBJ2-5; v_call: TRBV7-9; clone_size: NA; d_call: TRBD2; cdr3_nt: TGTGCCAGCTCCCTAAATTCAGCGGGGGGAAGAGAGACCCAGTACTTC; cdr3_aa: CASSLNSAGGRETQYF
j_call: TRBJ2-1; v_call: TRBV27; clone_size: NA; d_call: NA; cdr3_nt: TGTGCCAGCAGTTCCGGGACTCGGACCTACAATGAGCAGTTCTTC; cdr3_aa: CASSSGTRTYNEQFF
j_call: TRBJ2-5; v_call: TRBV7-2; clone_size: NA; d_call: TRBD2; cdr3_nt: TGTGCCAGCAGCTTAGGTACCCTACGAGGTTCCGGGGGGCAAGAGACCCAGTACTTC; cdr3_aa: CASSLGTLRGSGGQETQYF
j_call: TRBJ2-1; v_call: TRBV11-1; clone_size: NA; d_call: TRBD2; cdr3_nt: TGTGCCAGCAGCTCTACTCGACTAGCGGGGGGCGTTTACAATGCGCAGTTCTTC; cdr3_aa: CASSSTRLAGGVYNAQFF
j_call: TRBJ2-2; v_call: TRBV29-1; clone_size: NA; d_call: NA; cdr3_nt: TGCAGCGTTGCTTCCAGGGACACCGGGGAGCTGTTTTTT; cdr3_aa: CSVASRDTGELFF
j_call: TRBJ2-5; v_call: TRBV28; clone_size: NA; d_call: TRBD2; cdr3_nt: TGTGCCAGCAGTTTAAATCTAAGCGGGGGAAGAGGGGAGACCCAGTACTTC; cdr3_aa: CASSLNLSGGRGETQYF
j_call: TRBJ2-5; v_call: TRBV6-2/TRBV6-3; clone_size: NA; d_call: NA; cdr3_nt: TGTGCCAGCAGTTACTCGGTCACAGGAGAGACCCAGTACTTC; cdr3_aa: CASSYSVTGETQYF
j_call: TRBJ1-4; v_call: TRBV7-4; clone_size: NA; d_call: NA; cdr3_nt: TGTGCCAGCAGCTTAGTGGATGAACAGGTTCTGTTTGAAAAACTGTTTTTT; cdr3_aa: CASSLVDEQVLFEKLFF
j_call: TRBJ1-6; v_call: TRBV7-9; clone_size: few; d_call: NA; cdr3_nt: TGTGCCAGCAGCTTAGGTTCGGCAGCTAAGGGTTCACCCCTCCACTTT; cdr3_aa: CASSLGSAAKGSPLHF
j_call: TRBJ1-1; v_call: TRBV15; clone_size: few; d_call: NA; cdr3_nt: TGTGCCACCAGCAGAGTGTCTGGGGACACTGAAGCTTTCTTT; cdr3_aa: CATSRVSGDTEAFF
j_call: TRBJ1-2; v_call: TRBV4-1; clone_size: NA; d_call: TRBD1; cdr3_nt: TGCGCCAGCAGCCCCCAGGGAGGGGGCACCCTCTATGGCTACACCTTC; cdr3_aa: CASSPQGGGTLYGYTF
j_call: TRBJ2-7; v_call: TRBV5-1; clone_size: NA; d_call: NA; cdr3_nt: TGCGCCAGCAGCGCGGACGACCGCTCCTACGAGCAGTACTTC; cdr3_aa: CASSADDRSYEQYF